This TCR beta chain was recorded in a study of blood T cell repertoires in COVID-19. In the study overall: The study drew acute and convalescent COVID-19 samples from the United States, Italy and Spain.

This CDR3 is built from 14 residues. Germline V lookup: CDR1 LGHDT, CDR2 YNNKEL (reference sequence). V dropped 8 bases and J dropped 3; count of bases not matched to a gene: 6. Authors' processing steps: Estimated nucleated cell counts came from reference gene primer amplification. Clones were sequenced by immunoSEQ multiplex PCR, and TCRdb holds only the in-frame ones, with some missing. From that table come the V and J calls and clone size; the DNA was used to work out D and trimming. The sample holds around 300,000 clones, approximately 85% seen once. The material sequenced was peripheral blood. The sequence came from a woman in her 70s with acute or convalescent COVID-19. The gene calls are TRBV3-1 (or the pseudogene TRBV3-2) and TRBJ2-1; the match to TRBD2 covers 8 bases. The CDR3 nucleotides are TGTGCCAGCGGCCCGGGGGGGTTCTACAATGAGCAGTTCTTC. Translating gives CASGPGGFYNEQFF.